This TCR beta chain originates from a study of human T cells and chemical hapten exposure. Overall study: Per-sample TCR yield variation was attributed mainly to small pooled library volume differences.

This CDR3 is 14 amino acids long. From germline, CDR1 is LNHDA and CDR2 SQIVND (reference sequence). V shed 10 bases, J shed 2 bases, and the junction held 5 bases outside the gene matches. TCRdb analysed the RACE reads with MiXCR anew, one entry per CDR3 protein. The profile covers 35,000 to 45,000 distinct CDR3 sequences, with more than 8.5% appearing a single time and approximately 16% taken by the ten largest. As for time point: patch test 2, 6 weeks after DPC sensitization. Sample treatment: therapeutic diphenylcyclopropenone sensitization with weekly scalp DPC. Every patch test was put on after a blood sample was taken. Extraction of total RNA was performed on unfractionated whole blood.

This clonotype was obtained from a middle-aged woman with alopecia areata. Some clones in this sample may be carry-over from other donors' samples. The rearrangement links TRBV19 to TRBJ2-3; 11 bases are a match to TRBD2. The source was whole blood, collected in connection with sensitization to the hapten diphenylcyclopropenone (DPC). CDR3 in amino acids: CATGGLAVTDTQYF. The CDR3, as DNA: TGTGCCACCGGGGGACTAGCGGTCACAGATACGCAGTATTTT.